This T cell receptor beta chain is from a study of CD8+ T cells in alopecia areata. At the level of the study: Tofacitinib administration to treated patients was oral, at 5 to 10 mg twice daily. Study-level findings and limits: Sequencing of scalp samples also includes resident alphabeta T cells from normal skin. TCRs were shared less clearly across patients than in mice, possibly for HLA-related reasons.

A note on this clone: Its cognate antigen is unknown.

Sequencing templates came from extracted RNA that was reverse transcribed into cDNA. The protocol was immunoSEQ multiplex PCR, while the TCRdb copy is restricted to in-frame clones and leaves out a portion. This table holds 100,000 to 150,000 clones, 45% to 50% found once. Lesional scalp punch biopsies and peripheral blood were collected from alopecia areata patients. The sequence was obtained from a human donor with alopecia areata. This material consisted of CD8+ T cells sorted from blood, taken at week 0.

The CDR3 protein is CASSAPQVLAGGRHEQFF. For the CDR3, the DNA is TGTGCCAGCAGTGCGCCACAAGTACTAGCGGGGGGGCGGCATGAGCAGTTCTTC. The V call is TRBV2, the J call TRBJ2-1; 13 bases match TRBD2. The junction had 14 bases not matched to a gene; V was cut back by 4 bases and J by 8 bases. The CDR3 is made up of 18 amino acids. The germline gives CDR1 SNHLY, CDR2 FYNNEI.